Below, one T cell receptor beta chain is given with its context. What it binds is not known. The data belong to a study of monozygotic twins with inflammatory bowel disease. Study-level findings and limits: Reduced clonotype sharing with other individuals was observed in IBD patients relative to healthy twins, especially with disease activity.

Each donor supplied about 2.5 ml of blood. The CDR3 is 15 amino acids. Germline CDR1 LGHNA, CDR2 YSLEER. Per individual sample, eight separate reactions were used to make cDNA. Researchers used template switching to add UMIs featuring a 6-nucleotide sample barcode. Using the 5' RACE reads, TCRdb records one entry per CDR3 protein without DNA. Here the sample table reports around 99,000 distinct CDR3 sequences. The specimen sequenced was blood. The gene calls are TRBV4-3 and TRBJ2-1; no DNA is available, so the TRBD1 call from TCRdb remains unchecked. This TCR was sampled from a human donor with ulcerative colitis or Crohn's disease, or a healthy co-twin of an affected twin (not recorded which). The CDR3 here is CASSQVRDRGDEQFF.